This T cell receptor beta chain came from a study of cytomegalovirus exposure and HLA in healthy donors. At the level of the study: A later analysis reported the same platform for the 100 to 150 validation repertoires and the roughly 700 first-cohort repertoires.

Overall study findings and caveats: Listed as cytomegalovirus-associated were 150 to 200 TCR beta chains.

Profiled with immunoSEQ multiplex PCR; TCRdb holds only in-frame clones, not every one. The sample has a few hundred thousand clones; 90% are singletons. About this clone: The antigen remains unidentified.

This TCR was recovered from a woman between 18 and 30 years old in good health and CMV-seronegative. Material for sequencing was PBMCs.

The CDR3 here is CASGAGGKSEKLFF. CDR3 nucleotide sequence: TGTGCCAGCGGGGCCGGGGGTAAGAGTGAAAAACTGTTTTTT. The J gene is TRBJ1-4, the V gene TRBV28, with D perhaps TRBD1 (5 bases). Germline V gives CDR1 MDHEN, CDR2 SYDVKM. The CDR3 has 14 residues. The V and J ends lost 8 bases and 7 bases respectively, with 17 bases between them.